The rows below give T cell receptor beta chains drawn from one sample of a study of OX40 agonist ivuxolimab in advanced cancers. Produced via immunoSEQ multiplex PCR; TCRdb's table is partial and in-frame only. In the table there are 90,000 to 95,000 clones, around 87% of which are singletons. The sample was CD4+ or CD8+ T cells sorted from blood, taken in a trial of the OX40 agonist ivuxolimab. These receptors originate from an adult with an advanced solid tumor such as melanoma, head and neck, liver or kidney cancer. Each CDR3 is given with its conserved first and last residue. A D gene is named only where the DNA matches it firmly. A row's size may be missing; if present it is once, few, many or a size class.

.	TRBV7-2	.	TRBJ2-3	CASSSIRGSTDTQYF	TGTGCCAGCAGCTCCATACGCGGGAGCACAGATACGCAGTATTTT
.	TRBV5-4	TRBD1	TRBJ1-1	CASSSRQGGNTEAFF	TGTGCCAGCAGCTCGCGACAGGGGGGGAACACTGAAGCTTTCTTT
.	TRBV5-4	.	TRBJ2-7	CASSFGRTYEQYF	TGTGCCAGCAGCTTTGGCAGGACCTACGAGCAGTACTTC
.	TRBV7-8	TRBD1	TRBJ2-5	CASSLGQGAKTQYF	TGTGCCAGCAGCTTAGGCCAGGGGGCGAAGACCCAGTACTTC
.	TRBV5-1	TRBD2	TRBJ2-1	CASFPGTSGRSYNEQFF	TGCGCCAGCTTCCCCGGGACTAGCGGGAGATCTTACAATGAGCAGTTCTTC
.	TRBV19	.	TRBJ2-2	CASSVSGVNTGELFF	TGTGCCAGTAGTGTTAGCGGAGTAAACACCGGGGAGCTGTTTTTT
.	TRBV5-6	.	TRBJ2-5	CASSLVGGGETQYF	TGTGCCAGCAGCTTGGTAGGAGGGGGAGAGACCCAGTACTTC
.	TRBV7-2	TRBD2	TRBJ2-5	CASSITSGGGETQYF	TGTGCCAGCAGCATCACTAGCGGAGGAGGGGAGACCCAGTACTTC
.	TRBV11-3	.	TRBJ1-1	CASSSRGSYMNTEAFF	TGTGCCAGCAGCAGTCGGGGCTCTTATATGAACACTGAAGCTTTCTTT
few	TRBV19	.	TRBJ1-5	CASNTAHSNQPQHF	TGTGCCAGTAACACAGCCCATAGCAATCAGCCCCAGCATTTT
.	TRBV27	TRBD1	TRBJ2-1	CASSFLRQGLNEQFF	TGTGCCAGCAGTTTTTTAAGACAGGGCCTCAATGAGCAGTTCTTC
many	TRBV10-1	TRBD2	TRBJ2-1	CASSGASGGSYNEQFF	TGCGCCAGCAGTGGTGCTAGCGGGGGCTCCTACAATGAGCAGTTCTTC
once	TRBV18	TRBD2	TRBJ2-7	CASSPGTSGAREQYF	TGTGCCAGCTCACCAGGGACTAGCGGGGCCAGGGAGCAGTACTTC
.	TRBV19	TRBD1	TRBJ1-3	CASMSGGSGNTIYF	TGTGCCAGTATGTCAGGGGGCTCCGGAAACACCATATATTTT
.	TRBV29-1	TRBD1	TRBJ2-3	CSVEGQGFTDTQYF	TGCAGCGTTGAAGGACAGGGGTTCACAGATACGCAGTATTTT
.	TRBV11-1	.	TRBJ2-1	CASSLELGEQFF	TGTGCCAGCAGCTTAGAACTAGGTGAGCAGTTCTTC
.	TRBV10-1	.	TRBJ1-4	CASSERGLLNEKLFF	TGCGCCAGCAGTGAGCGGGGTCTTCTTAATGAAAAACTGTTTTTT
.	TRBV5-1	.	TRBJ2-1	CASSFRVPDNEQFF	TGCGCCAGCAGCTTCCGAGTTCCCGACAATGAGCAGTTCTTC
.	TRBV7-7	.	TRBJ2-1	CASSLASGNEQFF	TGTGCTAGCAGCTTAGCATCGGGCAATGAGCAGTTCTTC
.	TRBV7-9	.	TRBJ2-3	CASSKAASSHPDTQYF	TGTGCCAGCAGCAAAGCGGCTAGCTCCCATCCAGATACGCAGTATTTT
.	TRBV5-1	.	TRBJ1-1	CASSLDREAFF	TGCGCCAGCAGCTTGGACAGGGAAGCTTTCTTT
.	TRBV12-5	TRBD1	TRBJ1-1	CASGLVGFGQGGRTEAFF	TGTGCTAGTGGTTTGGTCGGCTTCGGACAGGGAGGACGGACTGAAGCTTTCTTT
.	TRBV7-9	.	TRBJ2-3	CASSFQAGGTQYF	TGTGCCAGCAGCTTCCAAGCGGGTGGTACGCAGTATTTT
.	TRBV21-1	.	TRBJ2-3	CASSKGKGLAGLSTDTQYF	TGTGCCAGCAGCAAAGGCAAGGGACTAGCGGGCCTATCCACAGATACGCAGTATTTT
.	TRBV27	TRBD2	TRBJ2-3	CASSLLMAGVRGDTQYF	TGTGCCAGCAGTTTATTAATGGCGGGAGTCCGCGGAGATACGCAGTATTTT
.	TRBV4-2	TRBD1	TRBJ1-1	CASSNQGADTEAFF	TGTGCCAGCAGCAACCAGGGGGCCGATACTGAAGCTTTCTTT
.	TRBV4-2	.	TRBJ2-2	CASSPETRAGELFF	TGTGCCAGCAGCCCCGAAACTAGAGCCGGGGAGCTGTTTTTT
.	TRBV29-1	.	TRBJ2-4	CSVEGHTIAKNIQYF	TGCAGCGTTGAAGGACATACTATAGCCAAAAACATTCAGTACTTC
.	TRBV5-1	TRBD2	TRBJ2-1	CASSDASGSNFHEQFF	TGCGCCAGCAGCGACGCTAGCGGGAGTAACTTCCATGAGCAGTTCTTC
.	TRBV18	.	TRBJ2-7	CASSPTRTPSYEQYF	TGTGCCAGCTCACCCACTAGGACCCCGTCCTACGAGCAGTACTTC
.	TRBV27	.	TRBJ1-4	CASSAIRDGREKLFF	TGTGCCAGCAGTGCTATCCGGGACGGAAGGGAAAAACTGTTTTTT
few	TRBV9	.	TRBJ1-2	CASSVDRGRSYTF	TGTGCCAGCAGCGTAGATAGGGGCAGGAGCTACACCTTC
.	TRBV27	TRBD2	TRBJ2-1	CASRTGTSEYNEQFF	TGTGCCAGCAGAACCGGGACTAGCGAGTACAATGAGCAGTTCTTC
few	TRBV28	TRBD1	TRBJ1-1	CASLEWGQGRGEAFF	TGTGCCTCCCTGGAATGGGGACAGGGGCGGGGTGAAGCTTTCTTT
.	TRBV27	TRBD1	TRBJ1-5	CASSERDRVRPWLDQPQHF	TGTGCCAGCAGTGAACGGGACAGGGTCCGGCCTTGGTTGGATCAGCCCCAGCATTTT
.	TRBV7-3	.	TRBJ2-2	CASSPRGTTNTGELFF	TGTGCCAGCAGCCCCCGGGGAACTACGAACACCGGGGAGCTGTTTTTT
.	TRBV9	.	TRBJ1-1	CASSVDNRVPEAFF	TGTGCCAGCAGCGTAGATAACAGGGTTCCTGAAGCTTTCTTT
.	TRBV7-3	.	TRBJ2-2	CASSPLSNTGELFF	TGTGCCAGCAGCCCCTTATCGAACACCGGGGAGCTGTTTTTT
.	TRBV28	TRBD1	TRBJ2-2	CASWDSNTGELFF	TGTGCCAGTTGGGACAGCAACACCGGGGAGCTGTTTTTT
.	TRBV20-1	TRBD1	TRBJ2-3	CSARTGGTQYF	TGCAGTGCGCGGACAGGGGGTACGCAGTATTTT